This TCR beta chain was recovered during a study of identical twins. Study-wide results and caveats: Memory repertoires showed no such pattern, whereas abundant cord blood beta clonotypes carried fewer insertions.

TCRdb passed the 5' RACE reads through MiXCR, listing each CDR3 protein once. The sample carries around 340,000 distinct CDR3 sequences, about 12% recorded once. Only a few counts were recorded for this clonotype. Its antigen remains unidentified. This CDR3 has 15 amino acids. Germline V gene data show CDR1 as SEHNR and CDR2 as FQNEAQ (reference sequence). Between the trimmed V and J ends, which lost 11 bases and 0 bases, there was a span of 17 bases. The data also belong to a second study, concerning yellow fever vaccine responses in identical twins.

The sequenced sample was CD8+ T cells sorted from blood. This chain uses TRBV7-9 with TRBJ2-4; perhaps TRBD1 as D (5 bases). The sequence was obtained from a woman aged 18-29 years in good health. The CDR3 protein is CAGVPGQGAKNIQYF. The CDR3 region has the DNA TGTGCCGGAGTCCCAGGCCAGGGAGCCAAAAACATTCAGTACTTC.